This T cell receptor (beta chain) was recorded in a study of glioma-infiltrating T cells listed by TCRdb under 2016. Background on the whole study: The study sequenced TCR alpha- and beta-chain repertoires from glioma tissue, from non-neoplastic brain tissue and from matched peripheral blood mononuclear cells. Three low-grade glioma patients, several primary glioblastoma patients, and three non-glioma patients who contributed non-neoplastic brain tissue made up the paired cohort. To measure divergence between tissue and blood T-cell populations, each tissue-infiltrating repertoire was compared with the peripheral blood repertoire of the same patient.

CDR1 and CDR2 are drawn from the germline V gene: MDHEN, SYDVKM. The CDR3 sequence holds 14 residues, the cysteine and phenylalanine included. Of all the DNA, just the CDR3 is kept, 42 bases in frame from base 1. V sheds 8 bases and J sheds 0 bases, leaving 14 bases between their ends. This clonotype showed up many times. The specificity of this receptor is unknown. The input lacks base qualities; no much larger clone sits a single base away. TCR alpha and beta CDR3 regions were amplified with the iRepertoire nested amplicon-rescue multiplex PCR (arm-PCR) platform from RNA. One-step reverse transcription and amplification used roughly 100-400 ng of tissue mRNA or PBMC total RNA as input. Following bead purification, Illumina adapters were added by a secondary multiplex PCR, and libraries between 200 and 400 bp were gel-purified. Libraries carried internal 6-nucleotide barcodes used for demultiplexing. Libraries were sequenced on an Illumina MiSeq with 2x220 or 2x250 nucleotide paired-end reads. The published analysis was carried out like this. Paired reads were merged using FLASH 1.2.11 and aligned with BWA-MEM to the GRCh37 human genome, and TRA and TRB reads were then extracted. V and J assignment used an IMGT-derived reference of cassette sequences and CDR3 motifs that included pseudogenes. Reads were translated in three frames, and productive CDR3s were defined as those with a C...FGXG motif and no stop codons. Clonotypes were defined as unique combinations of V-J cassette pair and CDR3 amino acid sequence. Reads were filtered by Hamming distance, thresholded by each sample's sequence error rate in mapped regions. TCRdb took the public reads, trimmed them with fastp at Q25, ran MiXCR for clone calling and kept in-frame beta chains. CDR3 protein duplicates are merged, each entry listing the most common genes and DNA. These V and J calls are TCRdb output, not the study's own analysis. Within this sample are fewer than 250,000 distinct CDR3 sequences, with roughly 32% of them counted one time only. The top ten clonotypes cover 20% to 25% of the sample.

The investigation overall reported the following: Tissue and blood shared very few CDR3 sequences, a result attributed to high CDR3 diversity and limited sampling. Small numbers underpinned the group comparisons: roughly 8 glioblastoma patients, three low-grade glioma patients and three non-neoplastic patients. VJ-independent divergence between tissue and blood was lower than expected in non-neoplastic patients but higher than expected in all gliomas, particularly low-grade gliomas.

Material: glioma tissue, nonneoplastic brain tissue, or PBMCs (not recorded which). The chain is made from TRBV28 and TRBJ2-7; the D gene could be either TRBD1 or TRBD2, each agreeing at 6 bases. This sequence was found in a human donor with low-grade glioma or glioblastoma, undergoing nonglioma brain surgery, or in good health (not recorded which). The CDR3 here reads CASRGGGSSYEQYF. In nucleotides, the sequence is TGTGCCAGCCGTGGAGGGGGGAGCTCCTACGAGCAGTACTTC.